This TCR beta chain stems from a study of T cells in Graves' hyperthyroidism and ophthalmopathy (dated by TCRdb to between 2018 and 2020). At the level of the whole study: Peripheral blood samples were taken at the time of initial diagnosis, prior to any treatment. A discovery cohort of roughly 96 patients, about 43 with Graves' ophthalmopathy and about 58 with stable Graves' hyperthyroidism, was used to find distinguishing TCR V-J signatures. An independent validation cohort of 18 to 20 hyperthyroidism patients and 15 or so patients who later progressed to ophthalmopathy tested prospective prediction of ophthalmopathy. The 75 to 100 discovery patients were randomly split 7:3 into training and test sets. The study also compared thyroid tissue and blood T-cell repertoires from five or six Graves' hyperthyroidism patients. After sampling, hyperthyroidism patients received methimazole starting at 30 mg daily, and ophthalmopathy patients received high-dose intravenous methylprednisolone. According to the paper, TCR Vbeta CDR3 sequencing was carried out on 135 peripheral blood samples, which came from approximately 41 ophthalmopathy, around 75 hyperthyroidism and about 17 progressor patients. Results and caveats for the whole study, not just this receptor: Blood samples also contained most of the expanded thyroid clonotypes (frequency above 0.001), which suggests that blood repertoires may reflect thyroid immune responses. No statistical method was used to fix the sample size in advance, and group allocation was not hidden from the investigators. During validation, the model predicted progression to ophthalmopathy a median of approximately 7 months ahead of onset, with more than 55% sensitivity and more than 72% specificity. A 13 V-J signature model separated ophthalmopathy from stable hyperthyroidism, with about 88% sensitivity and 81.08% specificity in cross-validation and 80%/75% in testing.

TCR beta CDR3 regions were amplified from RNA transcripts. The first round of RT-PCR for the TCR CDR3 was performed with the HTBI primer set and the Qiagen OneStep RT-PCR kit. A second multiplex PCR round built the libraries, followed by size selection and purification. Sequencing of the libraries was done on an Illumina HiSeq2000 using paired-end 100 bp reads. On the study's bioinformatics: SOAPnuke was used to process the raw data, removing reads that contained adapters or uncalled bases, had a mean Phred below 15, or lacked an exact match to the constant primer or identifier. COPE v1.2.5 was used to merge high-quality paired reads, and clonotypes were defined as unique nucleotide sequences. Clonotypes were aligned to IMGT TRBV, TRBD and TRBJ reference segments using MiTCR v1.1. The analysis included only V-J combinations with a frequency above 0.0001, which together covered around 99% of the repertoires. A TCS score was defined as the ratio of F50 (clonal expansion) to E x V (chaos), with BLOSUM62-based TCRdist applied between CDR3 peptides within each V-J. Welch's t-statistics and random forest reduced roughly 530 V-J features to about 13, which were used in a naive Bayes classifier (R e1071). TCRdb took the public reads, trimmed them with fastp at Q25, ran MiXCR for clone calling and kept in-frame beta chains. Rows matching on CDR3 protein sequence are summarized as one entry with the most common DNA and genes. In this record, the V and J calls reflect TCRdb's handling and not the investigators' own analysis. The sample includes 250,000 to 300,000 distinct CDR3 sequences, with roughly 15% observed a single time. In total, the top ten clones hold 13% of the sample.

The hyperthyroidism patients were between 18 and 65 years old and newly diagnosed, with a disease duration of less than 2 months. The study excluded patients with uncontrolled infections, other autoimmune diseases, pregnancy or lactation. Diagnoses relied on clinical symptoms, serum thyroxine and TRAb, thyroid ultrasound and orbital computed tomography. Blood from progressor patients was collected at the time of first diagnosis with hyperthyroidism, before any ophthalmopathy symptoms had appeared. PBMCs were isolated from around 10 ml of fresh peripheral blood by Ficoll-Paque density gradient centrifugation. Progressor patients were initially diagnosed with Graves' hyperthyroidism and developed ophthalmopathy during follow-up. Trizol reagent was used to extract total RNA, and RNA quality was then checked on an Agilent 2100 Bioanalyzer. This clonotype was recorded many times. What this receptor recognizes is not known. No much larger clonotype is one base removed from it; base qualities were not supplied.

V drops 0 bases and J drops 3 bases, leaving 10 bases in between. The germline V gene sets CDR1 to SGHTA and CDR2 to FQGTGA. Spanning cysteine to phenylalanine, the CDR3 consists of 15 amino acids. Of all the DNA, just the CDR3 is kept, 45 bases in frame from base 1. This receptor chain uses TRBV7-3 and TRBJ2-3, with the D call perhaps TRBD1 or TRBD2, as 5 bases match in each case. This TCR came from a woman between 40 and 55 years old with Graves' hyperthyroidism that later progressed to Graves' ophthalmopathy. Material: blood. The nucleotide sequence is given as TGTGCCAGCAGCTTAACTGGGGGTAGTACAGATACGCAGTATTTT. It translates as CASSLTGGSTDTQYF.